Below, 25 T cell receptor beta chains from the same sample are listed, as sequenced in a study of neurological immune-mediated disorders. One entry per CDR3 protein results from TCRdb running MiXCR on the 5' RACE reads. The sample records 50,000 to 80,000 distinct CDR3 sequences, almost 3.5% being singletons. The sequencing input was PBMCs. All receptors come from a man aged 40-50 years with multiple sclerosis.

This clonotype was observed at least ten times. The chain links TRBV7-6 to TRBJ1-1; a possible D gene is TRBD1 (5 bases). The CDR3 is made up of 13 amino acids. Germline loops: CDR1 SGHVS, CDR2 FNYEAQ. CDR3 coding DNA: TGTGCTTCCAAGGGTGAGGGGACGCAACAAGCTTTCTTT. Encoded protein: CASKGEGTQQAFF.

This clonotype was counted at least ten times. CDR3 protein: CASSFGAGRGGNTIYF. CDR3 sequence (DNA): TGCGCCAGCAGCTTTGGGGCAGGGCGAGGCGGAAACACCATATATTTT. The V and J genes are TRBV5-1 and TRBJ1-3; D might be TRBD1 (5 bases). Germline V gene data show CDR1 as SGHRS and CDR2 as YFSETQ. CDR3 size: 16 residues. The V end was cut by 2 bases, the J end by 4 bases, with 16 bases between.

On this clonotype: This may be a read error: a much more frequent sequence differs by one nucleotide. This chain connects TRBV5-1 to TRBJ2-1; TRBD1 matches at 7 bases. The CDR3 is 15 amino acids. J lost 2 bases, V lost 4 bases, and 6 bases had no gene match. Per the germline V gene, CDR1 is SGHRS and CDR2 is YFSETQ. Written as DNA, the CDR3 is TGCGCCAGCAGCCACCGGGACAGTACCTACAATGAGCAGTTCTTC. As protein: CASSHRDSTYNEQFF.

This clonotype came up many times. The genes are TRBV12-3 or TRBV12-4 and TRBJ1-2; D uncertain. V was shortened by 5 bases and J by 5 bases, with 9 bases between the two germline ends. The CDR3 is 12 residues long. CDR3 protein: CASSDYLYGYTF. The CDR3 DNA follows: TGTGCCAGCAGTGATTACCTATATGGCTACACCTTC.

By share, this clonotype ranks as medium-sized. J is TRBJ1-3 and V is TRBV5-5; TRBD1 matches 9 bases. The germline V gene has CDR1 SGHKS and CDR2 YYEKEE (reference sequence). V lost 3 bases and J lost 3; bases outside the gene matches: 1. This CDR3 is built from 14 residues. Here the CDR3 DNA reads TGTGCCAGCAGCTCGGACAGGGGTGGAAACACCATATATTTT. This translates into CASSSDRGGNTIYF.

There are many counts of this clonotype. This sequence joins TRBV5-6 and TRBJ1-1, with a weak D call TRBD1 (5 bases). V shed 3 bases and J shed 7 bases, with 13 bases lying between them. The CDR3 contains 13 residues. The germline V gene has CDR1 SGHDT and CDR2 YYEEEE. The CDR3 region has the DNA TGTGCCAGCAGCTGGAACAATGGGGGTGAAGCTTTCTTT. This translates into CASSWNNGGEAFF.

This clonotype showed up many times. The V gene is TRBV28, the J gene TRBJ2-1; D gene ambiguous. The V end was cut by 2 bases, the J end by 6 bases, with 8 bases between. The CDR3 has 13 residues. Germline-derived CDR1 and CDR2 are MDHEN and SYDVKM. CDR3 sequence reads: CASSLDAINEQFF. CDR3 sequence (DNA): TGTGCCAGCAGTTTAGATGCAATCAATGAGCAGTTCTTC.

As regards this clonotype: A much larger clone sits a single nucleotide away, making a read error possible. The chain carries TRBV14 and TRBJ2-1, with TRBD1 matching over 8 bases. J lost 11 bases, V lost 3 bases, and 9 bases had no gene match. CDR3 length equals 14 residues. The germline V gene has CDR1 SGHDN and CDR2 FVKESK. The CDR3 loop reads CASSHSQGAKKQFF. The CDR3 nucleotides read TGTGCCAGCAGCCACAGCCAGGGGGCGAAAAAGCAGTTCTTC.

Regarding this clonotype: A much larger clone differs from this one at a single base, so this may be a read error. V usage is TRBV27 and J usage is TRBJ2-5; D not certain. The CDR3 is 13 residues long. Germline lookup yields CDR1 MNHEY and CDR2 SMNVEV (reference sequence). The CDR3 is CASRKGPPENQYF. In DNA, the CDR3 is TGTGCCAGCAGAAAAGGTCCCCCGGAGAACCAGTACTTC.

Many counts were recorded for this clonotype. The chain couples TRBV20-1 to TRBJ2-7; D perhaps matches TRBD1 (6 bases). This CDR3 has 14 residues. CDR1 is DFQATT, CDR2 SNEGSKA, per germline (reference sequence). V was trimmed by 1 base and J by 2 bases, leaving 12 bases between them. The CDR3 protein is CSARAGATTYEQYF. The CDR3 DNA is TGCAGTGCTAGAGCAGGGGCTACCACCTACGAGCAGTACTTC.

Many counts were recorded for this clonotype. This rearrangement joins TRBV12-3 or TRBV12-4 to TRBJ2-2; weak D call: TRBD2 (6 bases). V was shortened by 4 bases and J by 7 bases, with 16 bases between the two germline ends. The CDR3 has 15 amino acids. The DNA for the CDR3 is TGTGCCAGCAGTTCGGGACTCGTTTGGATCGGGGAGCTGTTTTTT. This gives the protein CASSSGLVWIGELFF.

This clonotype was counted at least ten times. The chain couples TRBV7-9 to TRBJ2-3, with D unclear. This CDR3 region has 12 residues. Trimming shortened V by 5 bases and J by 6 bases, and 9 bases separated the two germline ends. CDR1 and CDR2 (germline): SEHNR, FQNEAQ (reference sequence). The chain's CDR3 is CASSPAPDTQYF. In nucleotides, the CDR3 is TGTGCCAGCAGCCCCGCGCCCGATACGCAGTATTTT.

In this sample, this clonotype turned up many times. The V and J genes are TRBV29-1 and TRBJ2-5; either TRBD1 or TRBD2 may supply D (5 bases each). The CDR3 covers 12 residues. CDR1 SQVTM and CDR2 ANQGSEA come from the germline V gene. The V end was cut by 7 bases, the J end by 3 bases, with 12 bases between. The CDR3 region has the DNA TGCAGCGCCGAGGGGTGGGAAGAGACCCAGTACTTC. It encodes CSAEGWEETQYF.

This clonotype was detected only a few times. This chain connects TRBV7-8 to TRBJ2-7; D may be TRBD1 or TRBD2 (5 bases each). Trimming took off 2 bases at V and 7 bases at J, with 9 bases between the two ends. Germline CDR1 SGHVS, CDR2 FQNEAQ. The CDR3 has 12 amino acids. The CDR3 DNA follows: TGTGCCAGCAGCTTATTGGGACGGGAGCAGTACTTC. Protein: CASSLLGREQYF.

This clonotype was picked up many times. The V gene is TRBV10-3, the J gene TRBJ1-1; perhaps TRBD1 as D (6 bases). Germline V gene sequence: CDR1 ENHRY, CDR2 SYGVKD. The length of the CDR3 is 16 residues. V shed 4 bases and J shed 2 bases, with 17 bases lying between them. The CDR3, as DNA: TGTGCCATCAGTGGTACCGGACAGACATATAACACTGAAGCTTTCTTT. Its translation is CAISGTGQTYNTEAFF.

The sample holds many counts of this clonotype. CDR3 coding DNA: TGTGCCAGCAGTTTACACGCAACTAATGAAAAACTGTTTTTT. This codes for CASSLHATNEKLFF. This chain uses TRBV27 with TRBJ1-4; D gene ambiguous. The V end was cut by 2 bases, the J end by 0 bases, with 4 bases between. Per the germline V gene, CDR1 is MNHEY and CDR2 is SMNVEV (reference sequence). This CDR3 spans 14 amino acids.

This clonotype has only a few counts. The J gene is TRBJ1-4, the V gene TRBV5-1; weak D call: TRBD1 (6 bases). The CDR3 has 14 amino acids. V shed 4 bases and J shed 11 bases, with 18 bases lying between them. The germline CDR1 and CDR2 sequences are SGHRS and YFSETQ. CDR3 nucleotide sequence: TGCGCCAGCAGCCCCAGCGGGGGGGGCAAGAAACTGTTTTTT. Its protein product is CASSPSGGGKKLFF.

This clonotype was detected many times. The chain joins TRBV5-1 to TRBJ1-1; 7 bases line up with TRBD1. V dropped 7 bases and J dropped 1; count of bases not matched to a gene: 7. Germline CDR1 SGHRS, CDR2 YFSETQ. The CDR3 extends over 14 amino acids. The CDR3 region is CASQQQGPNTEAFF. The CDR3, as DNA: TGCGCCAGCCAACAACAGGGGCCGAACACTGAAGCTTTCTTT. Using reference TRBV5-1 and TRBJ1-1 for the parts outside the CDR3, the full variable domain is KAGVTQTPRYLIKTRGQQVTLSCSPISGHRSVSWYQQTPGQGLQFLFEYFSETQRNKGNFPGRFSGRQFSNSRSEMNVSTLELGDSALYLCASQQQGPNTEAFFGQGTRLTVV.

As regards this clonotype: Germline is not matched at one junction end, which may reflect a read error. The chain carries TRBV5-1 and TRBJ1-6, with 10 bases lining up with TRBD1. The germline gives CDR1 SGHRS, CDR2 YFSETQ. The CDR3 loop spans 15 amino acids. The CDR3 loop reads CASSLKGTGDSTLNF. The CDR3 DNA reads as TGCGCCAGCAGCTTGAAGGGGACAGGGGATTCAACCCTCAACTTT.

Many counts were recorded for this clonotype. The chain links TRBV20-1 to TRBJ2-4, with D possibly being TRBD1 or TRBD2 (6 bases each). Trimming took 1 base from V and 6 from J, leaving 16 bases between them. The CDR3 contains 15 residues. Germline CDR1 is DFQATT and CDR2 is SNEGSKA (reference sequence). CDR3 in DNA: TGCAGTGCTAGAGGGGGGGCCACTCTTGGAAACATTCAGTACTTC. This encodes CSARGGATLGNIQYF.

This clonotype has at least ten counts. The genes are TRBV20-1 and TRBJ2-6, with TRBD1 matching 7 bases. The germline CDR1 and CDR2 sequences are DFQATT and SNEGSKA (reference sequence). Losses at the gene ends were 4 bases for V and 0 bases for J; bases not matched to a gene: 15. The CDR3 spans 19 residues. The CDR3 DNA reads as TGCAGTGCTATAGGATCGGACAGGTCATCCCCCTCTGGGGCCAACGTCCTGACTTTC. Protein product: CSAIGSDRSSPSGANVLTF.

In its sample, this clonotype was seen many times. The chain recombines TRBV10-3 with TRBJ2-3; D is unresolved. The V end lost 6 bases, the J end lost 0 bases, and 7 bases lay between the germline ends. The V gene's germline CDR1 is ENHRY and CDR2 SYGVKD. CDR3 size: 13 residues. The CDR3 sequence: CAIRLPSTDTQYF. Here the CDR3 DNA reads TGTGCCATCAGACTCCCTAGCACAGATACGCAGTATTTT.

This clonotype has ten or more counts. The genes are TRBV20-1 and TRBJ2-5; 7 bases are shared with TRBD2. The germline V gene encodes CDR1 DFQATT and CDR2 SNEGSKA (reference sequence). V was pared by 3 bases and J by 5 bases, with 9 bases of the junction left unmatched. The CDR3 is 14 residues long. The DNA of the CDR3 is TGCAGTGCTAGTGTCGTGGGGCGGGGGGAGACCCAGTACTTC. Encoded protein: CSASVVGRGETQYF.

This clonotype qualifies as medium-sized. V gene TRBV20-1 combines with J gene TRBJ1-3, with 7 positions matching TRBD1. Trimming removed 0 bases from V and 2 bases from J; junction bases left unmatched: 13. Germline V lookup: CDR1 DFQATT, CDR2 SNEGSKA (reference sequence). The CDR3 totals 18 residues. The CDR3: CSARDFAPETGTGNTIYF. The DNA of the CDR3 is TGCAGTGCTAGAGATTTTGCCCCAGAGACAGGGACTGGAAACACCATATATTTT.

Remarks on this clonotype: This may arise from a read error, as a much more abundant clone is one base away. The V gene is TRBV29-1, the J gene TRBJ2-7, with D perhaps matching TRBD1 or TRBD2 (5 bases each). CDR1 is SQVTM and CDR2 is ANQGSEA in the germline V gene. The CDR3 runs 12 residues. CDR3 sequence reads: CSVDAGANEKYF. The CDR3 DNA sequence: TGCAGCGTTGATGCCGGGGCCAACGAGAAGTACTTC.